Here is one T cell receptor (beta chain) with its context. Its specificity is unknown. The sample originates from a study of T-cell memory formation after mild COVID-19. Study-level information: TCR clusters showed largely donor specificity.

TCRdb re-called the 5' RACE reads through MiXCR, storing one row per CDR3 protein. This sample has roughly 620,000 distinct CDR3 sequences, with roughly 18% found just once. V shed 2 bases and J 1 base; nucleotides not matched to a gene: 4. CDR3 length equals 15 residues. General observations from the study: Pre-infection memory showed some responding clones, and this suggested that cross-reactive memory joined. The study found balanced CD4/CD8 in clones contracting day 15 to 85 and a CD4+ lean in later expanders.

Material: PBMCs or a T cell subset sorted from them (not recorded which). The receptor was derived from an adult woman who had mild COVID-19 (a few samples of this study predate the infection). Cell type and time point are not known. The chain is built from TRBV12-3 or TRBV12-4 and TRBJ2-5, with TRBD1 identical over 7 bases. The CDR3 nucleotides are TGTGCCAGCAGTTTATACAGGGGTAGCCAAGAGACCCAGTACTTC. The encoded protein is CASSLYRGSQETQYF.